Listed here are 6 T cell receptor beta chains from one sample, sequenced in a study of T cells after posttransplantation cyclophosphamide. Controls had myeloablative marrow grafts with methotrexate and calcineurin inhibitor, sampled at 1 year. Measured with immunoSEQ multiplex PCR; TCRdb has only the in-frame clones, and not every one. The profile covers roughly 21,000 clones, with approximately 83% appearing a single time and more than 2% taken by the ten largest. The material was PBMCs, obtained 362 days after allogeneic stem cell transplant with calcineurin inhibitor and methotrexate. All receptors derive from a female patient aged 30 to 45 who received an allogeneic stem cell transplant from an unrelated donor, was CMV-positive, and had acute and chronic GVHD. Some T cells may be transferred from the graft donor.

This clone was seen more than once but under ten times. The chain joins TRBV16 to TRBJ1-1; TRBD1 is a possible D gene (6 bases). The ends were cut back, 4 bases at V and 1 base at J, with 10 bases in the middle. Germline CDR1 KGHSY, CDR2 FQNENV. The CDR3 extends over 14 amino acids. In nucleotides, the CDR3 is TGTGCCAGCAGCCTAGGGGGTGCGAACACTGAAGCTTTCTTT. It translates to CASSLGGANTEAFF.

The V call is TRBV2, the J call TRBJ2-3; TRBD2 might be the D (7 bases). The CDR3 covers 17 residues. Germline V gene lookup returns CDR1 SNHLY and CDR2 FYNNEI. V lost 6 bases and J 5 bases, leaving 24 bases between the germline ends. This CDR3 reads CASSVKSRGAGGDTQYF. The CDR3 DNA reads TGTGCCAGCAGCGTAAAGTCCCGGGGGGCCGGGGGAGATACGCAGTATTTT.

This clone came up a few times. The chain carries TRBV19 and TRBJ1-5, with D perhaps matching TRBD1 (5 bases). Germline lookup yields CDR1 LNHDA and CDR2 SQIVND (reference sequence). V lost 4 bases, J lost 0 bases, and 10 bases lay in between. This CDR3 contains 15 residues. This CDR3 is CASSKTANSNQPQHF. CDR3 nucleotides: TGTGCCAGTAGTAAGACAGCAAATAGCAATCAGCCCCAGCATTTT.

The chain combines TRBV6-5 with TRBJ2-7; no clear D gene. This CDR3 is 11 amino acids long. V was cut by 6 bases and J by 3 bases, with 6 bases left in between. The germline V gene encodes CDR1 MNHEY and CDR2 SVGAGI. DNA for the CDR3: TGTGCCAGCAGCCAGAACTACGAGCAGTACTTC. This codes for CASSQNYEQYF.

The chain has TRBV7-3 and TRBJ2-5, with a tentative D call TRBD2 (5 bases). Germline V gene data show CDR1 as SGHTA and CDR2 as FQGTGA. CDR3 length equals 13 residues. With 5 bases removed from V and 1 base from J, the gap between germline ends came to 8 bases. The CDR3 nucleotides are TGTGCCAGCAGCCCTAGCCGCCAAGAGACCCAGTACTTC. Protein product: CASSPSRQETQYF.

The chain employs TRBV9 and TRBJ2-5, with D possibly TRBD2 on 6 matching bases. CDR1 and CDR2 from the germline V gene are SGDLS and YYNGEE. The V end was cut by 3 bases, the J end by 3 bases, with 9 bases between. There are 13 residues in the CDR3. CDR3 DNA sequence: TGTGCCAGCAGCGCCTCTAGCGAAGAGACCCAGTACTTC. It specifies CASSASSEETQYF. The full variable domain, completed using reference TRBV9 and TRBJ2-5, is DSGVTQTPKHLITATGQRVTLRCSPRSGDLSVYWYQQSLDQGLQFLIQYYNGEERAKGNILERFSAQQFPDLHSELNLSSLELGDSALYFCASSASSEETQYFGPGTRLLVL.